These 28 T cell receptor beta chains originate from one sample sequenced in a study of OX40 agonist ivuxolimab in advanced cancers. Libraries were prepared by immunoSEQ multiplex PCR; TCRdb keeps only in-frame clonotypes and omits some of them. Of about 80,000 clones listed, 90% are singletons. The source material was CD4+ or CD8+ T cells sorted from blood, sampled in a trial of the OX40 agonist ivuxolimab. Receptors were obtained from an adult with an advanced solid tumor such as melanoma, head and neck, liver or kidney cancer.

This rearrangement joins TRBV11-3 to TRBJ2-1; D possibly corresponds to TRBD1 (5 bases). With 7 bases removed from V and 10 bases from J, the gap between germline ends came to 11 bases. CDR1 and CDR2 from the germline V gene are SGHNT and YENEEA. CDR3 size: 11 residues. CDR3 sequence reads: CASTWGREQFF. The CDR3 region has the DNA TGTGCCAGCACCTGGGGCAGAGAGCAGTTCTTC.

As regards this clone: The junction shows a germline mismatch at one end, possibly a read error. The J gene is TRBJ1-1, the V gene TRBV28, with D possibly TRBD1 on 6 matching bases. Germline lookup yields CDR1 MDHEN and CDR2 SYDVKM. The CDR3 is made up of 12 amino acids. CDR3 nucleotides: TGTGCCAGCACTTTACAAGGGGGTGAAGCTTTCTTT. This translates into CASTLQGGEAFF.

The genes are TRBV5-6 and TRBJ1-3; perhaps TRBD1 as D (6 bases). The CDR3 has 17 residues. Germline assignment: CDR1 SGHDT and CDR2 YYEEEE. Trimming shortened V by 2 bases and J by 3 bases, and 18 bases separated the two germline ends. For the CDR3, the DNA is TGTGCCAGCAGCTTACCCACAGGGCCCTCAGGTGGAAACACCATATATTTT. It yields the protein CASSLPTGPSGGNTIYF.

This chain joins TRBV7-2 and TRBJ2-1, with 9 nucleotides matching TRBD2. Germline V lookup: CDR1 SGHTA, CDR2 FQGNSA. V shed 5 bases and J 2 bases; nucleotides not matched to a gene: 4. This CDR3 has 15 amino acids. CDR3 sequence reads: CASSLRTSAYNEQFF. The CDR3 DNA reads as TGTGCCAGCAGCCTCCGGACTAGCGCCTACAATGAGCAGTTCTTC.

With regard to this clone: Germline is not matched at one junction end, which may reflect a read error. The chain recombines TRBV5-8 with TRBJ2-2, with 7 bases that match TRBD1. Per germline, CDR1 SGHTS and CDR2 YDEGEE. The CDR3 is made up of 16 amino acids. CDR3 region: CASSPGRDSNTGELVF. DNA of the CDR3: TGTGCCAGCAGCCCGGGCCGGGACAGTAACACCGGGGAGCTGGTTTTT.

This chain joins TRBV6-1 and TRBJ1-5; 9 bases are shared with TRBD1. After removal of 0 bases from V and 4 bases from J, the junction contained 13 bases not matched to a gene. The CDR3 has 19 amino acids. Germline loops: CDR1 MNHNS, CDR2 SASEGT. CDR3 nucleotides: TGTGCCAGCAGTGAAGCGCTCCCGGGACAGGGTGTTTGGAATCAGCCCCAGCATTTT. This translates into CASSEALPGQGVWNQPQHF.

The rearrangement uses TRBV7-2 and TRBJ2-3, with 10 nucleotides matching TRBD1. The CDR3 contains 18 residues. The V and J ends lost 5 bases and 4 bases, in that order; junction bases with no gene match: 15. The germline CDR1 and CDR2 sequences are SGHTA and FQGNSA. CDR3 DNA sequence: TGTGCCAGCAGCCGGCGGGACAGGGGCCTTGGAGGATCAGATACGCAGTATTTT. This codes for CASSRRDRGLGGSDTQYF.

The chain couples TRBV7-9 to TRBJ2-5; possibly TRBD1 for D (5 bases). Germline V lookup: CDR1 SEHNR, CDR2 FQNEAQ (reference sequence). This CDR3 contains 15 residues. The V end lost 5 bases, the J end lost 8 bases, and 21 bases lay between the germline ends. As DNA, the CDR3 is TGTGCCAGCAGCCCCACTATGGACACATTCATCACCCAGTACTTC. Translation gives CASSPTMDTFITQYF.

The chain couples TRBV28 to TRBJ1-6; tentative D call: TRBD1 (5 bases). This CDR3 has 12 residues. The germline V and J ends were trimmed by 2 bases and 12 bases, with 8 bases remaining between them. Germline assignment: CDR1 MDHEN and CDR2 SYDVKM. CDR3 in DNA: TGTGCCAGCAGTTTAAGGGGCCTACCCCTCCACTTT. Translation: CASSLRGLPLHF.

The rearrangement links TRBV30 to TRBJ2-5; maybe TRBD2 (5 bases). The CDR3 runs 12 residues. Trimming took off 4 bases at V and 2 bases at J, with 8 bases between the two ends. The germline gives CDR1 GTSNPN, CDR2 SVGIG (reference sequence). CDR3 DNA: TGTGCCTGGACCCGGGGACAAGAGACCCAGTACTTC. This sequence encodes CAWTRGQETQYF.

This chain links TRBV7-2 with TRBJ2-5; D may be TRBD2 (6 bases). CDR1 is SGHTA and CDR2 is FQGNSA in the germline V gene. V was pared by 2 bases and J by 4 bases, with 23 bases between. This CDR3 has 18 residues. CDR3 DNA: TGTGCCAGCAGCTTATACGGTTTGTCGGGAGACGAGGGAGAGACCCAGTACTTC. Its translation is CASSLYGLSGDEGETQYF.

The chain carries TRBV11-3 and TRBJ2-7; perhaps TRBD1 as D (5 bases). The CDR3 has 13 residues. V lost 4 bases and J 5 bases, leaving 12 bases between the germline ends. Germline loops: CDR1 SGHNT, CDR2 YENEEA. This CDR3 is CASSSLGLHEQYF. DNA of the CDR3: TGTGCCAGCAGCTCCCTGGGGCTCCACGAGCAGTACTTC.

To note about this clone: Other DNA variants within this sample encode the same CDR3. J is TRBJ2-3 and V is TRBV10-3; tentatively, D is TRBD2 (5 bases). The V end lost 3 bases, the J end lost 6 bases, and 7 bases lay between the germline ends. This CDR3 has 12 residues. Germline CDR1 ENHRY, CDR2 SYGVKD. Here the CDR3 reads CAISDREDTQYF. In nucleotides, the CDR3 is TGTGCCATCAGTGATAGGGAGGATACGCAGTATTTT.

This clone has a single count. The rearrangement joins TRBV9 to TRBJ1-1; 10 nucleotides line up with TRBD1. With 3 bases clipped from V and 3 bases from J, the junction kept 8 bases outside the gene matches. The CDR3 consists of 16 residues. The germline V gene has CDR1 SGDLS and CDR2 YYNGEE. CDR3 in DNA: TGTGCCAGCAGCGCGTATCCCGGGACAGGGGACACTGAAGCTTTCTTT. It codes for CASSAYPGTGDTEAFF.

V is TRBV4-1 and J is TRBJ1-1; a possible D gene is TRBD1 (5 bases). Trimming left V 2 bases short and J 4 bases short, with 17 bases between. There are 16 residues in the CDR3. Germline CDR1 and CDR2: MGHRA and YSYEKL. CDR3 amino acids: CASSQPGTGGGTEAFF. The CDR3 DNA sequence: TGCGCCAGCAGCCAACCTGGGACGGGGGGAGGCACTGAAGCTTTCTTT.

The chain combines TRBV4-3 with TRBJ2-1; 8 bases map to TRBD2. V lost 0 bases to trimming and J lost 6 bases; unmatched junction nucleotides: 7. CDR1 is LGHNA and CDR2 is YSLEER in the germline V gene. This CDR3 contains 16 residues. The CDR3: CASSQDIGGVPNEQFF. The CDR3 nucleotides read TGCGCCAGCAGCCAAGACATCGGGGGGGTCCCCAATGAGCAGTTCTTC.

V gene TRBV11-2 combines with J gene TRBJ2-1; 12 positions match TRBD2. The V and J ends lost 0 bases and 16 bases, in that order; junction bases with no gene match: 7. This CDR3 is 14 amino acids long. Germline V CDR1 and CDR2: SGHAT, FQNNGV. The CDR3 here is CASSLDDGTSGRFF. The CDR3 DNA reads as TGTGCCAGCAGCTTAGATGACGGGACTAGCGGGCGTTTCTTC.

On this clone itself: Other nucleotide sequences in the sample specify the same CDR3. The V gene is TRBV7-9, the J gene TRBJ2-1; D gene unclear. The CDR3 is made up of 14 amino acids. Germline CDR1 and CDR2: SEHNR and FQNEAQ (reference sequence). Deletions cut 1 base from V and 4 bases from J, with 8 bases between. The CDR3 loop reads CASSLVGGYNEQFF. The CDR3 region has the DNA TGTGCCAGCAGCTTAGTCGGCGGATACAATGAGCAGTTCTTC.

This clone has only one observation. The chain has TRBV6-5 and TRBJ2-2; D uncertain. V lost 10 bases and J 4 bases, leaving 16 bases between the germline ends. The germline gives CDR1 MNHEY, CDR2 SVGAGI. CDR3 length: 14 amino acids. The CDR3 reads CATQRTPLTGELFF. Written as DNA, the CDR3 is TGTGCCACCCAAAGGACGCCACTCACCGGGGAGCTGTTTTTT.

This chain uses TRBV5-1 with TRBJ1-1; D remains unclear. Germline V lookup: CDR1 SGHRS, CDR2 YFSETQ. Trimming shortened V by 4 bases and J by 4 bases, and 14 bases separated the two germline ends. This CDR3 is 14 amino acids long. The CDR3 loop is CASSPDLEGTEAFF. The CDR3 DNA sequence: TGCGCCAGCAGCCCGGACCTGGAGGGCACTGAAGCTTTCTTT. Combining the CDR3 with reference TRBV5-1 and TRBJ1-1 gives the whole variable domain KAGVTQTPRYLIKTRGQQVTLSCSPISGHRSVSWYQQTPGQGLQFLFEYFSETQRNKGNFPGRFSGRQFSNSRSEMNVSTLELGDSALYLCASSPDLEGTEAFFGQGTRLTVV.

The chain couples TRBV5-4 to TRBJ2-7, with 8 bases identical to TRBD1. CDR1 SGHNT and CDR2 YYREEE come from the germline V gene (reference sequence). Germline trimming cut 5 bases from V and 4 bases from J; bases unmatched to any gene: 11. The CDR3 spans 15 residues. CDR3 DNA sequence: TGTGCCAGCAGTCGTGGACAGGGAAGTTATTACGAGCAGTACTTC. Protein sequence: CASSRGQGSYYEQYF.

The CDR3 loop reads CASSSTSGTYNEQFF. CDR3 nucleotides: TGCGCCAGCAGCTCGACTAGCGGGACTTACAATGAGCAGTTCTTC. The chain employs TRBV5-1 and TRBJ2-1, with TRBD2 matching 11 bases. The V gene end was trimmed by 3 bases and the J gene end by 4 bases; junction bases not matched to a gene: 3. Germline CDR1 SGHRS, CDR2 YFSETQ. The CDR3 length is 15 residues.

The chain employs TRBV28 and TRBJ1-5; D ambiguous. The ends were cut back, 7 bases at V and 5 bases at J, with 9 bases in the middle. The CDR3 covers 12 residues. Germline V lookup: CDR1 MDHEN, CDR2 SYDVKM. DNA for the CDR3: TGTGCCAGCACTCTAGACCATCAGCCCCAGCATTTT. It encodes CASTLDHQPQHF.

The rearrangement links TRBV28 to TRBJ1-5; the match to TRBD1 covers 7 bases. J was trimmed by 6 bases and V by 6 bases; bases with no gene match: 8. Germline CDR1 is MDHEN and CDR2 is SYDVKM. CDR3 length: 14 residues. CDR3 loop: CASSIPTGSQPQHF. CDR3 DNA sequence: TGTGCCAGCAGCATCCCGACAGGGTCTCAGCCCCAGCATTTT. Full variable domain (remainder filled in from reference TRBV28 and TRBJ1-5): DVKVTQSSRYLVKRTGEKVFLECVQDMDHENMFWYRQDPGLGLRLIYFSYDVKMKEKGDIPEGYSVSREKKERFSLILESASTNQTSMYLCASSIPTGSQPQHFGDGTRLSIL.

V and J are TRBV11-2 and TRBJ2-3; the D gene is possibly TRBD2 (6 bases). Germline values: CDR1 SGHAT, CDR2 FQNNGV. Trimming cost V 3 bases and J 6 bases, with 16 bases left between them. This CDR3 contains 15 residues. The CDR3 sequence is CASSFAGGEGDTQYF. The CDR3 nucleotides read TGTGCCAGCAGCTTCGCCGGGGGAGAGGGGGATACGCAGTATTTT. Full variable domain (rest looked up from reference TRBV11-2 and TRBJ2-3): EAGVAQSPRYKIIEKRQSVAFWCNPISGHATLYWYQQILGQGPKLLIQFQNNGVVDDSQLPKDRFSAERLKGVDSTLKIQPAKLEDSAVYLCASSFAGGEGDTQYFGPGTRLTVL.

The rearrangement uses TRBV18 and TRBJ2-3, with 7 bases identical to TRBD2. The J segment lost 3 bases and the V segment lost 6 bases, leaving 12 bases of the junction unmatched. Germline lookup yields CDR1 KGHSH and CDR2 LQKENI. There are 16 residues in the CDR3. CDR3 region: CASSRASGEITDTQYF. CDR3 coding DNA: TGTGCCAGCTCCCGGGCCAGCGGGGAAATTACAGATACGCAGTATTTT.

This chain links TRBV19 with TRBJ2-1, with D uncertain. The CDR3 has 12 amino acids. With 10 bases removed from V and 9 bases from J, the gap between germline ends came to 16 bases. Germline V gives CDR1 LNHDA, CDR2 SQIVND (reference sequence). The CDR3, as DNA: TGTGCCATGTCGACCCGTTACGGTGAGCAGTTCTTC. Protein product: CAMSTRYGEQFF.

V is TRBV6-5 and J is TRBJ2-7; perhaps D is TRBD1 or TRBD2 (5 bases each). The CDR3 runs to 14 residues. The germline V and J ends were trimmed by 7 bases and 0 bases, with 13 bases remaining between them. Germline CDR1 reads MNHEY; CDR2 reads SVGAGI. In nucleotides, the CDR3 is TGTGCCAGCACCCGGGACGGTAGCTCCTACGAGCAGTACTTC. It translates to CASTRDGSSYEQYF.